This passage covers 14 T cell receptor beta chains from one sample sequenced in a study of human T cells and chemical hapten exposure. TCRdb recomputed calls from the RACE reads with MiXCR, one row per CDR3 protein. The sample contains about 26,000 distinct CDR3 sequences, 8.5% to 9.5% of which appear only once. Noted time point: patch test 2, 6 weeks after DPC sensitization. Noted treatment: therapeutic diphenylcyclopropenone sensitization with weekly scalp DPC. Sequencing used whole blood, obtained in connection with sensitization to the hapten diphenylcyclopropenone (DPC). The receptors stem from a man aged 25 to 40 with alopecia areata. Some clones in this sample may be carry-over from other donors' samples.

In this sample, this clonotype turned up a few times. As DNA, the CDR3 is TGTGCCAAGGAGGGACTCAAGGGGGCCAACGTCCTGACTTTC. This sequence encodes CAKEGLKGANVLTF. J is TRBJ2-6 and V is TRBV7-9, with a possible D match to TRBD2 (6 bases). Trimming removed 10 bases from V and 4 bases from J, with 14 bases in between. The CDR3 runs 14 residues. The V gene's germline CDR1 is SEHNR and CDR2 FQNEAQ (reference sequence).

This clonotype showed up just a few times. The genes are TRBV30 and TRBJ2-5, with D possibly being TRBD2 (5 bases). The CDR3 loop spans 14 amino acids. V lost 0 bases to trimming and J lost 4 bases, with 12 bases between them. CDR1 is GTSNPN and CDR2 is SVGIG in the germline V gene (reference sequence). CDR3 DNA sequence: TGTGCCTGGAGTGTGGGTGGGAGTCGAGAGACCCAGTACTTC. Translation: CAWSVGGSRETQYF.

This clonotype was observed many times. V is TRBV6-2 or TRBV6-3 and J is TRBJ2-1, with TRBD2 matching 10 bases. Germline-derived CDR1 and CDR2 are MNHEY and SVGEGT. This CDR3 has 16 amino acids. J lost 0 bases, V lost 6 bases, and 5 bases had no gene match. The DNA of the CDR3 is TGTGCCAGCAGGACTCCTAGCGGGAGCTCCTACAATGAGCAGTTCTTC. This encodes CASRTPSGSSYNEQFF.

The CDR3 sequence: CASSFSGRPEQYF. For the CDR3, the DNA is TGTGCCAGCAGTTTTTCTGGTCGCCCCGAGCAGTACTTC. The chain couples TRBV27 to TRBJ2-7; D remains ambiguous. There are 13 residues in the CDR3. CDR1 and CDR2 from the germline V gene are MNHEY and SMNVEV (reference sequence). With 3 bases removed from V and 6 bases from J, the gap between germline ends came to 12 bases.

The rearrangement links TRBV5-1 to TRBJ2-5; 8 positions match TRBD2. V gave up 4 bases and J gave up 5 bases; unmatched junction bases: 10. The CDR3 covers 15 residues. Germline CDR1 SGHRS, CDR2 YFSETQ. The CDR3, as DNA: TGCGCCAGCAGCCAAACTAGCGGCCAGGAGGAGACCCAGTACTTC. This sequence encodes CASSQTSGQEETQYF.

This clonotype was recorded many times. V gene TRBV19 combines with J gene TRBJ1-1; D is uncertain. The V gene's germline CDR1 is LNHDA and CDR2 SQIVND (reference sequence). The CDR3 consists of 13 residues. The V end was cut by 6 bases, the J end by 4 bases, with 12 bases between. The CDR3: CASSSAWGTEAFF. CDR3 nucleotides: TGTGCCAGTAGCTCTGCATGGGGCACTGAAGCTTTCTTT.

This clonotype was counted at least ten times. J is TRBJ1-5 and V is TRBV2; D gene ambiguous. The germline V gene encodes CDR1 SNHLY and CDR2 FYNNEI. The CDR3 runs 11 residues. Trimming removed 4 bases at V and 6 bases at J, with 4 bases between. The CDR3 sequence is CASSGGQPQHF. CDR3 in DNA: TGTGCCAGCAGTGGCGGTCAGCCCCAGCATTTT.

This clonotype was seen a handful of times. This chain joins TRBV5-6 and TRBJ1-5; 10 bases align to TRBD1. V trimming: 4 bases; J trimming: 7 bases; junction bases outside the gene matches: 8. This CDR3 is built from 15 residues. CDR1 and CDR2 from the germline V gene are SGHDT and YYEEEE. As DNA, the CDR3 is TGTGCCAGCAGCCGGACAGGGGGAGTGGGACAGCCCCAGCATTTT. This translates into CASSRTGGVGQPQHF.

This clonotype was seen at least ten times. The rearrangement uses TRBV29-1 and TRBJ2-2; D uncertain. This CDR3 is built from 13 residues. V was cut by 4 bases and J by 1 base, with 7 bases left in between. CDR1 is SQVTM, CDR2 ANQGSEA, per germline. CDR3 region: CSVVRGNTGELFF. In DNA, the CDR3 is TGCAGCGTTGTAAGAGGGAACACCGGGGAGCTGTTTTTT.

This clonotype was counted at least ten times. The V gene is TRBV11-2, the J gene TRBJ2-3, with TRBD1 matching 8 bases. Germline CDR1 SGHAT, CDR2 FQNNGV. The CDR3 consists of 14 residues. Trimming removed 3 bases from V and 7 bases from J; junction bases left unmatched: 6. The CDR3 DNA reads as TGTGCCAGCAGCTTGGGGCCAGGGGGCAATACGCAGTATTTT. The encoded protein is CASSLGPGGNTQYF.

This clonotype came up a few times. The chain couples TRBV3-1 to TRBJ2-1; 8 bases line up with TRBD2. The V and J ends lost 1 base and 12 bases, in that order; junction bases with no gene match: 2. This CDR3 has 12 residues. CDR1 and CDR2 from the germline V gene are LGHDT and YNNKEL (reference sequence). CDR3 sequence reads: CASSQAGRGQFF. Here the CDR3 DNA reads TGTGCCAGCAGCCAAGCCGGGAGGGGGCAGTTCTTC.

This clonotype was observed many times. CDR3 DNA sequence: TGTGCCAGCAGCCGTGAGATATTCTACGAGCAGTACTTC. Translating gives CASSREIFYEQYF. This sequence joins TRBV3-1 and TRBJ2-7; unclear D gene. The CDR3 runs 13 residues. V was clipped by 4 bases and J by 3 bases, with 10 bases between them. Germline V gene data show CDR1 as LGHDT and CDR2 as YNNKEL (reference sequence).

This clonotype came up many times. The V gene is TRBV12-3 or TRBV12-4, the J gene TRBJ1-3, with TRBD1 matching 9 bases. J lost 9 bases, V lost 5 bases, and 8 bases had no gene match. The CDR3 is 14 residues long. DNA for the CDR3: TGTGCCAGCAGTCCGGGGGACAGGGAGATCACCATATATTTT. This encodes CASSPGDREITIYF.

This clonotype showed up many times. This rearrangement joins TRBV5-5 to TRBJ1-5, with 8 nucleotides matching TRBD1. This CDR3 is 16 amino acids long. Trimming cost V 0 bases and J 5 bases; bases outside gene matches: 7. The germline CDR1 and CDR2 sequences are SGHKS and YYEKEE (reference sequence). CDR3 in DNA: TGTGCCAGCAGCTTGGAGCCAGGGGGCAGGGATCAGCCCCAGCATTTT. Amino acid sequence: CASSLEPGGRDQPQHF. Full variable domain (remainder filled in from reference TRBV5-5 and TRBJ1-5): DAGVTQSPTHLIKTRGQQVTLRCSPISGHKSVSWYQQVLGQGPQFIFQYYEKEERGRGNFPDRFSARQFPNYSSELNVNALLLGDSALYLCASSLEPGGRDQPQHFGDGTRLSIL.